This TCR beta chain was sequenced for a study of blood T cell repertoires in COVID-19. For the study at large: Samples taken during acute and convalescent COVID-19 were collected in the United States, Italy and Spain.

Assay used: immunoSEQ multiplex PCR; TCRdb lists only in-frame clones, some missing. The profile shows 70,000 to 80,000 clones, 82% of them singletons. Between the trimmed V and J ends, which lost 3 bases and 0 bases, there was a span of 6 bases. This CDR3 region has 14 residues. Germline CDR1 and CDR2: MNHEY and SMNVEV (reference sequence). The chain combines TRBV27 with TRBJ2-1, with D perhaps matching TRBD2 (6 bases). The receptor was isolated from a woman aged 80 or over with acute or convalescent COVID-19. The material sequenced was peripheral blood. CDR3 coding DNA: TGTGCCAGCAGTTTGCGGGGCTCCTACAATGAGCAGTTCTTC. Translating gives CASSLRGSYNEQFF.